Shown below are 10 T cell receptor beta chains from a single sample sequenced in a study of cytomegalovirus exposure and HLA in healthy donors. Assay used: immunoSEQ multiplex PCR; TCRdb lists only in-frame clones, some missing. The sample lists more than 85,000 clones, roughly 90% occurring once. What was sequenced was PBMCs. These receptor sequences come from a woman between 18 and 29 years old in good health and CMV-seronegative.

This chain uses TRBV6-5 with TRBJ2-3, with D possibly matching TRBD1 (6 bases). V dropped 10 bases and J dropped 6 bases, with 14 bases sitting between them. The CDR3 contains 12 residues. Germline values: CDR1 MNHEY, CDR2 SVGAGI. The CDR3 DNA sequence: TGTGCCACTGGGACATATTCCGATACGCAGTATTTT. Translated, it gives CATGTYSDTQYF.

This clone was seen a handful of times. V and J are TRBV5-1 and TRBJ2-1; possible D gene TRBD1, 6 bases. The germline V gene encodes CDR1 SGHRS and CDR2 YFSETQ. Trimming took off 1 base at V and 2 bases at J, with 13 bases between the two ends. This CDR3 spans 16 amino acids. The CDR3 sequence is CASSLSLSGAYNEQFF. The CDR3 region has the DNA TGCGCCAGCAGCTTGAGCCTTTCAGGGGCCTACAATGAGCAGTTCTTC.

This chain connects TRBV9 to TRBJ2-1, with TRBD2 matching 10 bases. Per germline, CDR1 SGDLS and CDR2 YYNGEE. The junction had 7 bases not matched to a gene; V was cut back by 0 bases and J by 4 bases. This CDR3 has 17 residues. The CDR3 coding sequence is TGTGCCAGCAGCGTAGTCCCGAGCGGGGGGGGTTACAATGAGCAGTTCTTC. Amino acid sequence: CASSVVPSGGGYNEQFF.

This chain joins TRBV29-1 and TRBJ2-1, with a weak D call TRBD1 (5 bases). Trimming pared 7 bases from V and 4 bases from J, leaving 8 bases between. CDR1 SQVTM and CDR2 ANQGSEA come from the germline V gene. This CDR3 spans 11 amino acids. In nucleotides, the CDR3 is TGCAGCGCCCCAGGGTACAATGAGCAGTTCTTC. It codes for CSAPGYNEQFF.

V usage is TRBV28 and J usage is TRBJ1-5, with D perhaps matching TRBD1 (5 bases). The CDR3 consists of 12 residues. The V end lost 5 bases, the J end lost 5 bases, and 7 bases lay between the germline ends. The V gene's germline CDR1 is MDHEN and CDR2 SYDVKM. Here the CDR3 reads CASSGGYQPQHF. CDR3 coding DNA: TGTGCCAGCAGTGGGGGGTATCAGCCCCAGCATTTT.

The chain employs TRBV2 and TRBJ1-2; D gene unclear. CDR1 and CDR2 (germline): SNHLY, FYNNEI. The CDR3 spans 14 residues. The V and J ends lost 0 bases and 5 bases respectively, with 10 bases between them. CDR3: CASSEAARLYGYTF. DNA of the CDR3: TGTGCCAGCAGTGAAGCGGCCAGGTTGTATGGCTACACCTTC.

This chain joins TRBV11-2 and TRBJ1-3; D possibly corresponds to TRBD1 (6 bases). Germline CDR1 SGHAT, CDR2 FQNNGV. The CDR3 covers 17 residues. V lost 2 bases, J lost 0 bases, and 14 bases lay in between. DNA of the CDR3: TGTGCCAGCAGCTTACCCCTCTTCAGGGGCTCTGGAAACACCATATATTTT. This translates into CASSLPLFRGSGNTIYF.

This chain uses TRBV6-4 with TRBJ1-2; D is undetermined. CDR1 and CDR2 from the germline V gene are MRHNA and SNTAGT. V gave up 2 bases and J gave up 6 bases, with 10 bases separating them. The CDR3 is 13 residues long. The CDR3 loop reads CASSDSLFDGYTF. The CDR3 bases are TGTGCCAGCAGTGACAGCTTGTTTGATGGCTACACCTTC.

The rearrangement links TRBV13 to TRBJ2-2; 10 bases fit TRBD2. V was clipped by 5 bases and J by 6 bases; unmatched bases: 18. The CDR3 loop spans 19 amino acids. Germline V gene data show CDR1 as PRHDT and CDR2 as FYEKMQ (reference sequence). This chain's CDR3 is CASSPYPGTGLAAPGELFF. The CDR3, as DNA: TGTGCCAGCAGCCCCTATCCCGGGACAGGACTAGCGGCCCCCGGGGAGCTGTTTTTT.

The chain combines TRBV27 with TRBJ2-2; 8 nucleotides line up with TRBD2. Per the germline V gene, CDR1 is MNHEY and CDR2 is SMNVEV (reference sequence). J was trimmed by 2 bases and V by 3 bases; bases with no gene match: 8. The CDR3 is 17 amino acids. The CDR3 nucleotides are TGTGCCAGCAGTTTCCTCCTCGGGGGGGGTAACACCGGGGAGCTGTTTTTT. This gives the protein CASSFLLGGGNTGELFF.